This passage covers 12 T cell receptor beta chains from one sample sequenced in a study of blood T cell repertoires in COVID-19. Sequencing used immunoSEQ multiplex PCR; TCRdb keeps in-frame clones, though not all of them. This table holds over 350,000 clones, roughly nine tenths found once. Sequenced input: PBMCs or T cells enriched from blood (not recorded which). The receptor source for this set is a woman in her 40s who had been exposed to COVID-19.

The chain links TRBV5-1 to TRBJ2-1; the D gene is possibly TRBD2 (5 bases). This CDR3 contains 12 residues. V lost 2 bases and J lost 6, with 6 bases in between. From germline, CDR1 is SGHRS and CDR2 YFSETQ. The CDR3 nucleotides read TGCGCCAGCAGCTTTGAGGGCAATGAGCAGTTCTTC. Residues: CASSFEGNEQFF.

The J gene is TRBJ1-1, the V gene TRBV2; 7 nucleotides agree with TRBD1. Trimming at V came to 4 bases and at J to 1 base, leaving 9 bases not matched to a gene. This CDR3 has 16 amino acids. The germline V gene encodes CDR1 SNHLY and CDR2 FYNNEI. The DNA for the CDR3 is TGTGCCAGCAGTGGGGACAGAAGAGAAACGAACACTGAAGCTTTCTTT. The encoded protein is CASSGDRRETNTEAFF.

The chain recombines TRBV9 with TRBJ1-6; no firm D call. Between the trimmed V and J ends, which lost 0 bases and 7 bases, there was a span of 11 bases. This CDR3 has 15 residues. Germline CDR1 SGDLS, CDR2 YYNGEE. The CDR3 nucleotides read TGTGCCAGCAGCGTAGGCCGGGGATCCAATTCACCCCTCCACTTT. Translating it yields CASSVGRGSNSPLHF.

J is TRBJ2-5 and V is TRBV2, with 9 bases lining up with TRBD2. The V gene end was trimmed by 4 bases and the J gene end by 5 bases; junction bases not matched to a gene: 8. Germline-derived CDR1 and CDR2 are SNHLY and FYNNEI. This CDR3 is 15 amino acids long. CDR3 coding DNA: TGTGCCAGCAGTGGCGGGGGGGCAACGTGGGAGACCCAGTACTTC. Encoded protein: CASSGGGATWETQYF.

V usage is TRBV15 and J usage is TRBJ2-7; D perhaps matches TRBD2 (9 bases). This CDR3 spans 17 amino acids. In germline, CDR1 is LNHNV, CDR2 YYDKDF (reference sequence). Trimming cost V 3 bases and J 3 bases, with 21 bases left between them. CDR3 protein: CATSSRTGTSPIYEQYF. The DNA for the CDR3 is TGTGCCACCAGCAGCCGGACAGGGACTAGCCCTATCTACGAGCAGTACTTC.

The DNA of the CDR3 is TGTGCCAGCAGCTTAACCCCTGTTGGCACAGATACGCAGTATTTT. Protein: CASSLTPVGTDTQYF. The chain couples TRBV7-3 to TRBJ2-3; D is unclear. CDR3 size: 15 residues. Trimming took 0 bases from V and 1 from J, leaving 8 bases between them. Germline V CDR1 and CDR2: SGHTA, FQGTGA.

The V call is TRBV12-5, the J call TRBJ2-7; D is unclear. The CDR3 loop spans 15 amino acids. V gave up 0 bases and J gave up 4 bases, with 13 bases separating them. Germline lookup yields CDR1 LGHNT and CDR2 FRNRAP. The CDR3 reads CASGLVSSPVYEQYF. CDR3 DNA: TGTGCTAGTGGTTTGGTAAGTTCTCCGGTTTACGAGCAGTACTTC.

This chain uses TRBV28 with TRBJ2-2; possibly TRBD1 for D (6 bases). Germline assignment: CDR1 MDHEN and CDR2 SYDVKM. V dropped 5 bases and J dropped 6 bases, with 22 bases sitting between them. The CDR3 loop spans 17 amino acids. The CDR3 coding sequence is TGTGCCAGCAGTACTCCCTCAGGACAGTATTCGTCCGGGGAGCTGTTTTTT. Its translation: CASSTPSGQYSSGELFF.

The CDR3 protein is CSAARGGGYTF. The CDR3 coding sequence is TGCAGTGCTGCCCGGGGAGGCGGCTACACCTTC. This chain uses TRBV20-1 with TRBJ1-2; D is uncertain. CDR3 length: 11 residues. The germline V and J ends were trimmed by 5 bases and 8 bases, with 12 bases remaining between them. The germline CDR1 and CDR2 sequences are DFQATT and SNEGSKA (reference sequence).

In DNA, the CDR3 is TGTGCCAGCAGTCGGGACTGGAGCGACAATGAGCAGTTCTTC. Amino acid sequence: CASSRDWSDNEQFF. The chain recombines TRBV6-4 with TRBJ2-1, with D possibly TRBD2 on 6 matching bases. In germline, CDR1 is MRHNA, CDR2 SNTAGT. The CDR3 has 14 residues. With 5 bases removed from V and 5 bases from J, the gap between germline ends came to 13 bases.

J is TRBJ2-3 and V is TRBV12-5, with TRBD2 matching 10 bases. Trimming at V came to 6 bases and at J to 2 bases, leaving 14 bases not matched to a gene. Germline CDR1 is LGHNT and CDR2 is FRNRAP. CDR3 size: 18 residues. The CDR3 bases are TGTGCTAGTGGCCGACAGGGTCTAGCGGGAGCTAACACAGATACGCAGTATTTT. Protein product: CASGRQGLAGANTDTQYF.

This clone appeared a single time. At the DNA level, this CDR3 is encoded by other sequences in the same sample as well. V and J are TRBV11-2 and TRBJ1-2; no definite D call. Germline V CDR1 and CDR2: SGHAT, FQNNGV. There are 14 residues in the CDR3. V was shortened by 1 base and J by 0 bases, with 6 bases between the two germline ends. CDR3 coding DNA: TGTGCCAGCAGCTTAGGGGGAGCTAACTATGGCTACACCTTC. Translated, it gives CASSLGGANYGYTF.